The 12 T cell receptor beta chains listed next were all sequenced from one sample in a study of T cell responses to AZD1222 COVID-19 vaccine. Sequenced by immunoSEQ multiplex PCR; TCRdb stores in-frame clones only, minus some. The table lists over 85,000 clones, about 92% of them singletons. Sequences were derived from peripheral blood, sampled 28 days after the second AZD1222 dose. The source is an adult who received the AZD1222 COVID-19 vaccine.

The chain links TRBV27 to TRBJ1-2, with 10 bases identical to TRBD1. The CDR3 is 14 residues long. Trimming cost V 3 bases and J 4 bases; bases outside gene matches: 2. CDR1 and CDR2 from the germline V gene are MNHEY and SMNVEV (reference sequence). The CDR3 here is CASSLGQGTYGYTF. The CDR3 coding sequence is TGTGCCAGCAGTTTGGGACAGGGGACCTATGGCTACACCTTC.

This clone was recorded once. The gene calls are TRBV7-2 and TRBJ1-3, with TRBD1 as a possible D gene (5 bases). Germline V gene lookup returns CDR1 SGHTA and CDR2 FQGNSA. CDR3 length: 12 amino acids. Trimming shortened V by 1 base and J by 7 bases, and 5 bases separated the two germline ends. CDR3 DNA sequence: TGTGCCAGCAGCTTAGAGGGGAACACCATATATTTT. Protein: CASSLEGNTIYF.

This clone was seen a handful of times. The V and J genes are TRBV10-3 and TRBJ2-7, with 7 bases identical to TRBD1. Germline V gene lookup returns CDR1 ENHRY and CDR2 SYGVKD. V lost 8 bases and J lost 0; bases outside the gene matches: 1. This CDR3 has 12 amino acids. In DNA, the CDR3 is TGTGCCATCCAGGGGGACTCCTACGAGCAGTACTTC. It yields the protein CAIQGDSYEQYF.

This chain connects TRBV28 to TRBJ1-2, with 11 positions matching TRBD1. V was clipped by 4 bases and J by 2 bases; unmatched bases: 0. This CDR3 has 14 residues. CDR1 is MDHEN and CDR2 is SYDVKM in the germline V gene. The CDR3 sequence: CASSWDRGNYGYTF. In DNA, the CDR3 is TGTGCCAGCAGTTGGGACAGGGGGAACTATGGCTACACCTTC.

This clone was counted between two and nine times. The chain links TRBV27 to TRBJ2-3; perhaps TRBD2 as D (6 bases). Germline-derived CDR1 and CDR2 are MNHEY and SMNVEV (reference sequence). Between the trimmed V and J ends, which lost 5 bases and 6 bases, there was a span of 24 bases. The length of the CDR3 is 17 residues. The CDR3 nucleotides read TGTGCCAGCAGTCCAAATCTTCTCGGGGGTCGTCAGGATACGCAGTATTTT. It yields the protein CASSPNLLGGRQDTQYF.

The chain carries TRBV7-8 and TRBJ2-2; the D is unclear. V was pared by 4 bases and J by 6 bases, with 15 bases between. The V gene's germline CDR1 is SGHVS and CDR2 FQNEAQ. CDR3 length: 15 amino acids. The CDR3 DNA sequence: TGTGCCAGCAGCTACTCCGGACGGCAAGCCGGGGAGCTGTTTTTT. Protein product: CASSYSGRQAGELFF.

This clone turned up a few times. V gene TRBV27 combines with J gene TRBJ2-3, with D hard to call. Germline CDR1 and CDR2: MNHEY and SMNVEV (reference sequence). Trimming removed 0 bases from V and 6 bases from J, with 4 bases in between. This CDR3 has 12 amino acids. The CDR3 bases are TGTGCCAGCAGTTTATCAGGGGATACGCAGTATTTT. Translated: CASSLSGDTQYF.

The J gene is TRBJ1-5, the V gene TRBV7-3; the match to TRBD1 covers 9 bases. Looked up from germline, CDR1 is SGHTA and CDR2 is FQGTGA. This CDR3 contains 17 residues. V trimming: 2 bases; J trimming: 10 bases; junction bases outside the gene matches: 15. DNA for the CDR3: TGTGCCAGCAGCTTATCGGACAGGGGCCTACATGTTTCACCCCAGCATTTT. Encoded protein: CASSLSDRGLHVSPQHF.

This chain joins TRBV30 and TRBJ2-2; D remains ambiguous. This CDR3 is built from 14 residues. Trimming cost V 2 bases and J 1 base, with 8 bases left between them. CDR1 GTSNPN and CDR2 SVGIG come from the germline V gene (reference sequence). The CDR3 loop reads CAWSRTQNTGELFF. The DNA for the CDR3 is TGTGCCTGGAGTCGCACTCAGAACACCGGGGAGCTGTTTTTT.

The gene calls are TRBV2 and TRBJ2-2, with a weak D call TRBD1 (6 bases). V was trimmed by 7 bases and J by 1 base, leaving 10 bases between them. There are 14 residues in the CDR3. The germline V gene has CDR1 SNHLY and CDR2 FYNNEI. CDR3 DNA sequence: TGTGCCAGCAATTGGGGGCTGAACACCGGGGAGCTGTTTTTT. As protein: CASNWGLNTGELFF.

The chain carries TRBV4-2 and TRBJ1-5; unclear D gene. The CDR3 loop spans 13 amino acids. Germline V gene sequence: CDR1 LGHNA, CDR2 YNFKEQ. V was shortened by 1 base and J by 7 bases, with 8 bases between the two germline ends. CDR3 protein: CASSQGGYQPQHF. The CDR3 nucleotides are TGTGCCAGCAGCCAAGGAGGGTACCAGCCCCAGCATTTT.

The chain uses TRBV2 and TRBJ1-1; no clear D. The germline CDR1 and CDR2 sequences are SNHLY and FYNNEI. Trimming took 5 bases from V and 0 from J, leaving 13 bases between them. This CDR3 contains 15 residues. CDR3 residues: CASSLLGRVNTEAFF. The CDR3 nucleotides read TGTGCCAGCAGTCTTCTAGGGAGGGTGAACACTGAAGCTTTCTTT.